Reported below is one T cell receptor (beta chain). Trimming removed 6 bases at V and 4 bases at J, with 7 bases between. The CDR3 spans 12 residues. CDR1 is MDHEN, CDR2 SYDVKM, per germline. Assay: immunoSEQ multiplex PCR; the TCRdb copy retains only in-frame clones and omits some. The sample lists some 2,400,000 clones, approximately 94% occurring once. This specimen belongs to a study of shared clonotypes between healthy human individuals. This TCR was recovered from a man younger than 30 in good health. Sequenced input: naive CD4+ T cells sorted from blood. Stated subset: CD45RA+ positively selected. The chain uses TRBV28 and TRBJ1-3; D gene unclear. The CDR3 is CASSQIGNTIYF. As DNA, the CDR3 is TGTGCCAGCAGCCAAATAGGAAACACCATATATTTT. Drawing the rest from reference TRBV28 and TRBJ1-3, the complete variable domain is DVKVTQSSRYLVKRTGEKVFLECVQDMDHENMFWYRQDPGLGLRLIYFSYDVKMKEKGDIPEGYSVSREKKERFSLILESASTNQTSMYLCASSQIGNTIYFGEGSWLTVV.